These 30 T cell receptor beta chains came from one sample sequenced in a study of T cell responses to AZD1222 COVID-19 vaccine. Produced via immunoSEQ multiplex PCR; TCRdb's table is partial and in-frame only. The table shows approximately 110,000 clones, with roughly nine tenths occurring only once. The specimen comprised peripheral blood, sampled on day 0 of AZD1222 vaccination. Source of these receptors: an adult in good health.

This chain joins TRBV24-1 and TRBJ1-2, with TRBD1 identical over 7 bases. CDR3 length: 12 amino acids. Germline values: CDR1 KGHDR, CDR2 SFDVKD. Losses at the gene ends were 10 bases for V and 3 bases for J; bases not matched to a gene: 4. CDR3 in DNA: TGTGCCACGCAGGGGGACGACTATGGCTACACCTTC. As protein: CATQGDDYGYTF.

The chain combines TRBV6-4 with TRBJ1-6, with 12 bases identical to TRBD1. With V trimmed by 8 bases and J by 10 bases, 6 bases remained unmatched. The germline V gene encodes CDR1 MRHNA and CDR2 SNTAGT. The CDR3 has 14 residues. CDR3 DNA sequence: TGTGCCAGCGCCCGGGACAGGGGGCAATCACCCCTCCACTTT. Its translation: CASARDRGQSPLHF.

This clone has a single count. The chain combines TRBV2 with TRBJ2-3; a weak D match, TRBD1 (6 bases). CDR3 length: 15 amino acids. Germline CDR1 reads SNHLY; CDR2 reads FYNNEI. V lost 4 bases and J 5 bases, leaving 16 bases between the germline ends. The CDR3 region has the DNA TGTGCCAGCAGTGGGTCCCTGGGGGCGGGAGATACGCAGTATTTT. Protein: CASSGSLGAGDTQYF. The full variable domain, its missing parts supplied by reference TRBV2 and TRBJ2-3, is EPEVTQTPSHQVTQMGQEVILRCVPISNHLYFYWYRQILGQKVEFLVSFYNNEISEKSEIFDDQFSVERPDGSNFTLKIRSTKLEDSAMYFCASSGSLGAGDTQYFGPGTRLTVL.

The CDR3 is CASSLNTLGTEAFF. The CDR3 coding sequence is TGTGCCAGCAGCTTAAATACCCTGGGCACTGAAGCTTTCTTT. The V gene is TRBV7-9, the J gene TRBJ1-1; unclear D gene. Per the germline V gene, CDR1 is SEHNR and CDR2 is FQNEAQ (reference sequence). This CDR3 is built from 14 residues. V lost 2 bases and J 4 bases, leaving 11 bases between the germline ends.

V usage is TRBV7-9 and J usage is TRBJ1-5; 8 bases match TRBD1. In germline, CDR1 is SEHNR, CDR2 FQNEAQ (reference sequence). The V gene end was trimmed by 1 base and the J gene end by 7 bases; junction bases not matched to a gene: 3. This CDR3 is 14 amino acids long. CDR3 protein: CASSLGDRLQPQHF. CDR3 in DNA: TGTGCCAGCAGCTTAGGGGACAGGCTGCAGCCCCAGCATTTT.

The chain carries TRBV19 and TRBJ1-6, with a possible D match to TRBD1 (5 bases). Germline V gene lookup returns CDR1 LNHDA and CDR2 SQIVND (reference sequence). The V end lost 7 bases, the J end lost 7 bases, and 14 bases lay between the germline ends. The CDR3 runs 14 residues. Here the CDR3 reads CASNKGGVNSPLHF. The CDR3 nucleotides read TGTGCCAGTAACAAAGGAGGGGTAAATTCACCCCTCCACTTT.

The rearrangement uses TRBV5-1 and TRBJ2-2; 8 bases fit TRBD1. The CDR3 is 16 residues long. V lost 3 bases, J lost 0 bases, and 4 bases stayed unmatched. In germline, CDR1 is SGHRS, CDR2 YFSETQ. CDR3 protein: CASSYGQGPNTGELFF. The CDR3 DNA reads as TGCGCCAGCAGCTACGGACAGGGCCCGAACACCGGGGAGCTGTTTTTT.

The chain couples TRBV29-1 to TRBJ1-1; D is perhaps TRBD1 (6 bases). Per germline, CDR1 SQVTM and CDR2 ANQGSEA. The V end was cut by 7 bases, the J end by 5 bases, with 8 bases between. This CDR3 contains 10 residues. The CDR3 reads CSAGVTEAFF. Written as DNA, the CDR3 is TGCAGCGCAGGGGTGACTGAAGCTTTCTTT.

J is TRBJ2-5 and V is TRBV7-2; no definite D call. This CDR3 has 15 residues. The germline V and J ends were trimmed by 1 base and 1 base, with 10 bases remaining between them. CDR1 is SGHTA, CDR2 FQGNSA, per germline. CDR3 amino acids: CASSLVGSFQETQYF. The CDR3 nucleotides are TGTGCCAGCAGCTTAGTCGGCTCTTTCCAAGAGACCCAGTACTTC.

This clone occurred a few times. V usage is TRBV30 and J usage is TRBJ2-7; TRBD1 aligns across 9 bases. CDR3 length: 12 residues. Germline lookup yields CDR1 GTSNPN and CDR2 SVGIG (reference sequence). The CDR3 sequence is CAWGQGNYEQYF. The DNA for the CDR3 is TGTGCTTGGGGACAGGGTAATTACGAGCAGTACTTC.

The chain joins TRBV7-9 to TRBJ2-2; D possibly corresponds to TRBD1 (5 bases). The CDR3 covers 15 residues. The ends were cut back, 3 bases at V and 0 bases at J, with 8 bases in the middle. The germline CDR1 and CDR2 sequences are SEHNR and FQNEAQ (reference sequence). CDR3 in amino acids: CASSLPGSNTGELFF. CDR3 coding DNA: TGTGCCAGCAGCTTGCCAGGGTCGAACACCGGGGAGCTGTTTTTT.

The chain recombines TRBV3-1 (or the pseudogene TRBV3-2) with TRBJ2-2; 8 bases are shared with TRBD1. The J segment lost 4 bases and the V segment lost 5 bases, leaving 6 bases of the junction unmatched. The germline CDR1 and CDR2 sequences are LGHDT and YNNKEL (reference sequence). The CDR3 loop spans 15 amino acids. The DNA for the CDR3 is TGTGCCAGCAGCGCCGACAGGGGCGTCACCGGGGAGCTGTTTTTT. Translating it yields CASSADRGVTGELFF.

With respect to this clone: A read error may account for a junction end that differs from germline. This sequence joins TRBV10-3 and TRBJ1-1; D gene uncertain. The V gene's germline CDR1 is ENHRY and CDR2 SYGVKD. CDR3 length: 12 residues. The CDR3 bases are TGTGCCATCAGTGAGTCAGTACCCCTTATCCAATTT. This gives the protein CAISESVPLIQF.

This clone has a handful of counts. The V call is TRBV11-1, the J call TRBJ1-2; a weak D match, TRBD1 (6 bases). The CDR3 has 14 amino acids. V shed 3 bases and J shed 4 bases, with 12 bases lying between them. Germline loops: CDR1 SGHAT, CDR2 FQDESV (reference sequence). The CDR3 sequence: CASSFSTGSYGYTF. Here the CDR3 DNA reads TGTGCCAGCAGCTTCTCCACAGGGAGCTATGGCTACACCTTC. The full variable domain, in which reference TRBV11-1 and TRBJ1-2 provide the parts outside the CDR3, is EAEVAQSPRYKITEKSQAVAFWCDPISGHATLYWYRQILGQGPELLVQFQDESVVDDSQLPKDRFSAERLKGVDSTLKIQPAELGDSAMYLCASSFSTGSYGYTFGSGTRLTVV.

V is TRBV5-1 and J is TRBJ1-3; 8 bases are shared with TRBD1. Trimming took 0 bases from V and 3 from J; bases not matched to a gene: 2. The CDR3 consists of 15 residues. The germline V gene encodes CDR1 SGHRS and CDR2 YFSETQ. This chain's CDR3 is CASSLDTGGGNTIYF. As DNA, the CDR3 is TGCGCCAGCAGCTTGGATACAGGGGGTGGAAACACCATATATTTT.

V and J are TRBV12-3 or TRBV12-4 and TRBJ1-1; the D gene is possibly TRBD1 (6 bases). CDR3 length: 13 residues. The V gene lost 4 bases and the J gene lost 3 bases, with 9 bases spanning the gap. CDR3 in amino acids: CASSSQGYTEAFF. The CDR3 region has the DNA TGTGCCAGCAGTTCCCAGGGGTACACTGAAGCTTTCTTT.

This rearrangement joins TRBV19 to TRBJ2-1, with unresolved D. The germline V and J ends were trimmed by 3 bases and 0 bases, with 15 bases remaining between them. From germline, CDR1 is LNHDA and CDR2 SQIVND (reference sequence). This CDR3 is 17 amino acids long. The CDR3 sequence is CASSINRIGYSYNEQFF. The DNA of the CDR3 is TGTGCCAGTAGTATCAATCGAATCGGTTACTCCTACAATGAGCAGTTCTTC.

This chain uses TRBV5-1 with TRBJ1-1, with D possibly TRBD1 on 5 matching bases. Trimming took off 4 bases at V and 7 bases at J, with 14 bases between the two ends. The length of the CDR3 is 13 residues. Germline assignment: CDR1 SGHRS and CDR2 YFSETQ. The CDR3 nucleotides are TGCGCCAGCAGCAGTATCCAGGGTTATGAAGCTTTCTTT. Translation: CASSSIQGYEAFF.

The gene calls are TRBV10-3 and TRBJ2-2; D may be TRBD2 (5 bases). The CDR3 extends over 15 amino acids. Deletions cut 4 bases from V and 4 bases from J, with 13 bases between. Germline loops: CDR1 ENHRY, CDR2 SYGVKD. In nucleotides, the CDR3 is TGTGCCATCAGTGCCGGGAAAACTTTCACCGGGGAGCTGTTTTTT. This translates into CAISAGKTFTGELFF.

This clone was observed once. This chain uses TRBV11-2 with TRBJ1-3; TRBD1 aligns across 10 bases. The germline gives CDR1 SGHAT, CDR2 FQNNGV. The CDR3 length is 15 residues. V dropped 5 bases and J dropped 2; count of bases not matched to a gene: 3. CDR3 in amino acids: CASSMDRGTGNTIYF. CDR3 nucleotides: TGTGCCAGCAGCATGGACAGGGGGACTGGAAACACCATATATTTT. Based on the CDR3 plus reference TRBV11-2 and TRBJ1-3, the full variable domain is EAGVAQSPRYKIIEKRQSVAFWCNPISGHATLYWYQQILGQGPKLLIQFQNNGVVDDSQLPKDRFSAERLKGVDSTLKIQPAKLEDSAVYLCASSMDRGTGNTIYFGEGSWLTVV.

The chain recombines TRBV27 with TRBJ2-7; D may match TRBD1 or TRBD2 (5 bases each). Per the germline V gene, CDR1 is MNHEY and CDR2 is SMNVEV (reference sequence). V shed 5 bases and J shed 7 bases, with 18 bases lying between them. CDR3 length: 14 amino acids. The chain's CDR3 is CASSLTLVGTEQYF. The CDR3 DNA reads TGTGCCAGCAGTCTGACACTAGTCGGGACGGAGCAGTACTTC.

This clone was counted a few times. This chain uses TRBV6-5 with TRBJ2-1; TRBD2 matches at 10 bases. CDR1 is MNHEY and CDR2 is SVGAGI in the germline V gene. V gave up 7 bases and J gave up 7 bases; unmatched junction bases: 10. The CDR3 has 15 residues. The CDR3 reads CASTFLAGEGNEQFF. The CDR3 DNA sequence: TGTGCCAGCACGTTCCTAGCGGGAGAGGGTAATGAGCAGTTCTTC.

The chain joins TRBV2 to TRBJ2-7; D gene ambiguous. The CDR3 sequence is 13 residues long. Germline CDR1 is SNHLY and CDR2 is FYNNEI. V was cut by 4 bases and J by 4 bases, with 11 bases left in between. The CDR3 nucleotides are TGTGCCAGCAGTGTCTTCCGCACTTACGAGCAGTACTTC. It translates to CASSVFRTYEQYF.

The V and J genes are TRBV11-2 and TRBJ1-5, with D tentatively TRBD1 (5 bases). CDR1 and CDR2 from the germline V gene are SGHAT and FQNNGV. This CDR3 region has 13 residues. V gave up 4 bases and J gave up 6 bases, with 10 bases separating them. This CDR3 reads CASSSQGGQPQHF. The CDR3 nucleotides are TGTGCCAGCAGCTCCCAGGGAGGTCAGCCCCAGCATTTT.

The chain couples TRBV4-2 to TRBJ2-5; D is unresolved. Germline V gives CDR1 LGHNA, CDR2 YNFKEQ. The CDR3 sequence is 14 residues long. V was clipped by 0 bases and J by 4 bases, with 9 bases between them. The CDR3 bases are TGTGCCAGCAGCCAAGAACGGTCTGGAGAGACCCAGTACTTC. Translation gives CASSQERSGETQYF.

The sample holds a few counts of this clone. V is TRBV10-1 and J is TRBJ1-1; D remains unclear. CDR1 and CDR2 from the germline V gene are WNHNN and SYGVQD (reference sequence). The CDR3 runs 12 residues. The V gene lost 10 bases and the J gene lost 3 bases, with 12 bases spanning the gap. CDR3 DNA: TGCGCCAACTGGCGGGAGGACACTGAAGCTTTCTTT. It is translated as CANWREDTEAFF.

The chain links TRBV29-1 to TRBJ1-5; D is perhaps TRBD1 (5 bases). V dropped 4 bases and J dropped 7 bases, with 11 bases sitting between them. The CDR3 consists of 12 residues. Germline V CDR1 and CDR2: SQVTM, ANQGSEA. The CDR3 coding sequence is TGCAGCGTTGGGGGGGGAGACCAGCCCCAGCATTTT. It is translated as CSVGGGDQPQHF.

The rearrangement links TRBV2 to TRBJ2-5; a possible D gene is TRBD2 (6 bases). Germline CDR1 and CDR2: SNHLY and FYNNEI. V was pared by 8 bases and J by 2 bases, with 12 bases between. The CDR3 is 13 amino acids. CDR3 DNA sequence: TGTGCCAGCGGGTGGAGGGGTCAAGAGACCCAGTACTTC. Amino acid sequence: CASGWRGQETQYF.

The chain has TRBV10-1 and TRBJ2-7, with unresolved D. Germline CDR1 and CDR2: WNHNN and SYGVQD (reference sequence). Trimming stripped 5 bases from V and 6 bases from J, with 11 bases between. The length of the CDR3 is 12 residues. The CDR3 DNA sequence: TGCGCCAGCAGTCTTCAGTGGGGCGAGCAGTACTTC. It yields the protein CASSLQWGEQYF.

The V and J genes are TRBV6-5 and TRBJ1-5, with 10 bases that match TRBD1. This CDR3 has 14 amino acids. Germline V gives CDR1 MNHEY, CDR2 SVGAGI. V shed 11 bases and J 4 bases; nucleotides not matched to a gene: 8. Here the CDR3 DNA reads TGTGCCGGGAGGACAGGGGGAACGAATCAGCCCCAGCATTTT. Protein product: CAGRTGGTNQPQHF.